This TCR beta chain was obtained from a study of response to subunit inactivated influenza vaccine. Study conclusions and caveats: Authors suggested each seasonal influenza vaccination recruits few new T cells.

The CDR3 extends over 15 amino acids. The ends were cut back, 5 bases at V and 0 bases at J, with 13 bases in the middle. In germline, CDR1 is SGHAT, CDR2 FQNNGV. TCRdb re-called the RT-PCR reads with MiXCR, one entry per CDR3 protein. The sample includes 290,000 or so distinct CDR3 sequences, about 20% of them seen just once. Many counts were recorded for this clonotype. The antigen remains unidentified. The rearrangement links TRBV11-2 to TRBJ1-2; D gene unclear. Sequences were derived from PBMCs from blood, sampled about 20 months after vaccination. This receptor was identified in a man in his fifties or sixties who received an inactivated influenza vaccine. CDR3 protein: CASSRADVPNYGYTF. For the CDR3, the DNA is TGTGCCAGCAGCAGAGCGGACGTCCCTAACTATGGCTACACCTTC.